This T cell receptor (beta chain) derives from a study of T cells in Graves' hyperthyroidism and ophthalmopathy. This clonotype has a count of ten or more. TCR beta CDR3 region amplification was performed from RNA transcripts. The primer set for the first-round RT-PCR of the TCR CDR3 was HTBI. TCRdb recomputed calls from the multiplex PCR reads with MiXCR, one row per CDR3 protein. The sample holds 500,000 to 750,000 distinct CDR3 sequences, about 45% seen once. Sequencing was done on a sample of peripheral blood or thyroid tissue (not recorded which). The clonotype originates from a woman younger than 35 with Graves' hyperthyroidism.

CDR3 in DNA: TGTGCCAGCAGCTTAGGGCGGGACAGGGGATACGAGCAGTACTTC. Encoded protein: CASSLGRDRGYEQYF. The V and J genes are TRBV11-3 and TRBJ2-7, with TRBD1 matching 10 bases. The ends lost 1 base at V and 4 bases at J; junction bases unmatched: 4. Germline V lookup: CDR1 SGHNT, CDR2 YENEEA. The CDR3 has 15 residues.